The 30 T cell receptor beta chains below come from one sample, sequenced in a study of long-term antiretroviral therapy in people with HIV. Survey level was the resolution at which the v3.0 immunoSEQ assay ran. Clones were sequenced by immunoSEQ multiplex PCR, and TCRdb holds only the in-frame ones, with some missing. The data show approximately 35,000 clones, roughly 88% seen once. Sequenced here: unsorted PBMCs, sampled 2.2 years after starting antiretroviral therapy. Receptor source: a man between 18 and 29 years old with HIV.

The V and J genes are TRBV7-8 and TRBJ1-1; D is uncertain. V lost 3 bases and J lost 1, with 6 bases in between. Germline CDR1 and CDR2: SGHVS and FQNEAQ. The CDR3 is 13 amino acids. The CDR3: CASSFFQNTEAFF. CDR3 bases: TGTGCCAGCAGCTTCTTCCAGAACACTGAAGCTTTCTTT.

CDR3 sequence (DNA): TGTGCCAGCAGCTTCGGATACTGGACAGCCTATAACTATGGCTACACCTTC. Protein sequence: CASSFGYWTAYNYGYTF. The chain is built from TRBV7-2 and TRBJ1-2, with a tentative D call TRBD1 (6 bases). Germline CDR1 is SGHTA and CDR2 is FQGNSA. The germline V and J ends were trimmed by 3 bases and 1 base, with 18 bases remaining between them. CDR3 size: 17 residues.

The chain has TRBV12-5 and TRBJ1-2; D unresolved. This CDR3 is 12 amino acids long. The ends were cut back, 0 bases at V and 10 bases at J, with 9 bases in the middle. Germline V gene data show CDR1 as LGHNT and CDR2 as FRNRAP. The DNA for the CDR3 is TGTGCTAGTGGTTTGGTACTTCCCCCCTACACCTTC. Translated: CASGLVLPPYTF. Full variable domain (outside the CDR3, taken from reference TRBV12-5 and TRBJ1-2): DARVTQTPRHKVTEMGQEVTMRCQPILGHNTVFWYRQTMMQGLELLAYFRNRAPLDDSGMPKDRFSAEMPDATLATLKIQPSEPRDSAVYFCASGLVLPPYTFGSGTRLTVV.

The chain is built from TRBV27 and TRBJ2-7; D remains ambiguous. The CDR3 spans 13 residues. Germline CDR1 and CDR2: MNHEY and SMNVEV (reference sequence). Trimming pared 5 bases from V and 4 bases from J, leaving 12 bases between. This CDR3 is CASSPFPGYEQYF. The CDR3 DNA sequence: TGTGCCAGCAGTCCGTTTCCGGGTTACGAGCAGTACTTC.

This clone was detected only once. The chain combines TRBV28 with TRBJ2-7; TRBD2 matches 7 bases. Germline V CDR1 and CDR2: MDHEN, SYDVKM. The ends lost 5 bases at V and 2 bases at J; junction bases unmatched: 6. This CDR3 is built from 14 residues. The CDR3 DNA reads TGTGCCAGCAGTCCTAGCGGAGAAACCTACGAGCAGTACTTC. Translating gives CASSPSGETYEQYF.

The chain combines TRBV7-8 with TRBJ1-2, with 7 bases fitting TRBD1. J lost 2 bases, V lost 5 bases, and 14 bases had no gene match. The V gene's germline CDR1 is SGHVS and CDR2 FQNEAQ. The CDR3 spans 17 residues. This CDR3 is CASSPGGAGVLNYGYTF. The CDR3 DNA follows: TGTGCCAGCAGCCCAGGGGGGGCAGGGGTATTGAACTATGGCTACACCTTC.

There are a few counts of this clone. The V and J genes are TRBV27 and TRBJ1-5; D perhaps matches TRBD1 (6 bases). Germline CDR1 reads MNHEY; CDR2 reads SMNVEV (reference sequence). Trimming cost V 6 bases and J 1 base, with 13 bases left between them. This CDR3 contains 15 residues. The CDR3 DNA reads TGTGCCAGCAGCGGGTTGGGGGCGAGCAATCAGCCCCAGCATTTT. Protein product: CASSGLGASNQPQHF.

The chain uses TRBV27 and TRBJ1-2, with TRBD1 as a possible D gene (6 bases). The germline V gene has CDR1 MNHEY and CDR2 SMNVEV (reference sequence). The CDR3 spans 14 residues. V was shortened by 0 bases and J by 4 bases, with 9 bases between the two germline ends. In DNA form, the CDR3 reads TGTGCCAGCAGTTTATCGGGGGGCGCCTATGGCTACACCTTC. Residues: CASSLSGGAYGYTF.

This clone was counted a single time. This chain uses TRBV28 with TRBJ1-5; D remains ambiguous. V was clipped by 6 bases and J by 2 bases, with 17 bases between them. There are 16 residues in the CDR3. CDR1 and CDR2 (germline): MDHEN, SYDVKM. CDR3 sequence reads: CASRLIRAFGNQPQHF. DNA for the CDR3: TGTGCCAGCAGGCTAATTCGTGCGTTTGGCAATCAGCCCCAGCATTTT.

The rearrangement uses TRBV30 and TRBJ1-2; D gene ambiguous. CDR3 length: 17 residues. CDR1 is GTSNPN, CDR2 SVGIG, per germline (reference sequence). V lost 2 bases and J lost 2, with 21 bases in between. DNA of the CDR3: TGTGCCTGGAGTATGAAGAACACCTACGTCAAGAACTATGGCTACACCTTC. Translation gives CAWSMKNTYVKNYGYTF.

There are a few counts of this clone. The rearrangement joins TRBV4-2 to TRBJ1-6; D gene ambiguous. This CDR3 spans 13 amino acids. Germline lookup yields CDR1 LGHNA and CDR2 YNFKEQ. Trimming pared 0 bases from V and 11 bases from J, leaving 8 bases between. The CDR3 nucleotides read TGTGCCAGCAGCCAAGATTTGGAGACACCCCTCCACTTT. This encodes CASSQDLETPLHF.

A word on this clone: The CDR3 does not close with the conserved phenylalanine or tryptophan, likely indicating a read error. Because the CDR3's place on the DNA is in doubt, the DNA is left out and the CDR3 is given as listed by TCRdb. This chain joins TRBV7-9 and TRBJ1-2; the tabulated D call, TRBD1, remains unverified against the DNA. Termini included, the CDR3 measures 11 amino acids. The V gene's germline CDR1 is SEHNR and CDR2 FQNEAQ (reference sequence). The CDR3 region is CASSSFEETGL.

The sample holds a few counts of this clone. The chain couples TRBV10-3 to TRBJ1-1, with a weak D call TRBD1 (6 bases). Trimming shortened V by 10 bases and J by 4 bases, and 16 bases separated the two germline ends. This CDR3 has 13 amino acids. CDR1 and CDR2 (germline): ENHRY, SYGVKD. CDR3 in amino acids: CASGGRGGTEAFF. CDR3 DNA sequence: TGTGCCAGCGGAGGGAGGGGGGGCACTGAAGCTTTCTTT.

The chain links TRBV7-8 to TRBJ2-1; 13 nucleotides line up with TRBD2. Per the germline V gene, CDR1 is SGHVS and CDR2 is FQNEAQ. There are 15 residues in the CDR3. J lost 10 bases, V lost 4 bases, and 7 bases had no gene match. The chain's CDR3 is CASSSQGLAGREQFF. CDR3 nucleotides: TGTGCCAGCAGCTCCCAGGGACTAGCGGGACGGGAGCAGTTCTTC.

V and J are TRBV5-4 and TRBJ1-2; unclear D gene. Germline V gene data show CDR1 as SGHNT and CDR2 as YYREEE (reference sequence). The CDR3 is 15 amino acids. V lost 5 bases to trimming and J lost 2 bases, with 16 bases between them. The CDR3 bases are TGTGCCAGCAGTGCCCCCCGGGGTACAAACTATGGCTACACCTTC. It encodes CASSAPRGTNYGYTF.

A single count supports this clone. The chain links TRBV5-4 to TRBJ1-2; 12 bases agree with TRBD1. Germline assignment: CDR1 SGHNT and CDR2 YYREEE (reference sequence). The CDR3 runs 16 residues. V trimming: 0 bases; J trimming: 3 bases; junction bases outside the gene matches: 3. The CDR3 sequence: CASSLGGQGAYYGYTF. Here the CDR3 DNA reads TGTGCCAGCAGCTTGGGGGGACAGGGGGCATACTATGGCTACACCTTC.

The rearrangement links TRBV4-1 to TRBJ1-5; possible D gene TRBD1, 5 bases. The CDR3 is made up of 16 amino acids. V was shortened by 3 bases and J by 2 bases, with 14 bases between the two germline ends. Germline-derived CDR1 and CDR2 are MGHRA and YSYEKL. As DNA, the CDR3 is TGCGCCAGCAGCCATCCTCCAGGGCAAGGCAATCAGCCCCAGCATTTT. Protein: CASSHPPGQGNQPQHF.

This clone was seen once. The chain carries TRBV29-1 and TRBJ2-7; TRBD1 matches at 8 bases. Germline V lookup: CDR1 SQVTM, CDR2 ANQGSEA. The CDR3 loop spans 13 amino acids. V was pared by 5 bases and J by 3 bases, with 6 bases of the junction left unmatched. The DNA of the CDR3 is TGCAGCGTTTCCGGGACAGGCCTCTACGAGCAGTACTTC. Translated: CSVSGTGLYEQYF.

The DNA of the CDR3 is TGCAGCGTTGATGGGGGGCCCAACACAGATACGCAGTATTTT. It yields the protein CSVDGGPNTDTQYF. The chain couples TRBV29-1 to TRBJ2-3, with D perhaps given as TRBD1 or TRBD2 (6 bases each). The CDR3 has 14 residues. V dropped 3 bases and J dropped 2 bases, with 12 bases sitting between them. Per the germline V gene, CDR1 is SQVTM and CDR2 is ANQGSEA.

V and J are TRBV11-2 and TRBJ2-3; tentative D call: TRBD2 (6 bases). V was shortened by 5 bases and J by 0 bases, with 15 bases between the two germline ends. In germline, CDR1 is SGHAT, CDR2 FQNNGV. This CDR3 spans 16 amino acids. CDR3 sequence: CASSTTPSASTDTQYF. In DNA, the CDR3 is TGTGCCAGCAGCACCACCCCTAGCGCAAGCACAGATACGCAGTATTTT.

This chain connects TRBV7-9 to TRBJ2-5; 7 positions match TRBD2. Trimming at V came to 11 bases and at J to 2 bases, leaving 8 bases not matched to a gene. Germline V gene data show CDR1 as SEHNR and CDR2 as FQNEAQ (reference sequence). The length of the CDR3 is 13 residues. This CDR3 reads CAAMGEGQETQYF. CDR3 bases: TGTGCCGCCATGGGGGAGGGACAAGAGACCCAGTACTTC. Looking up the rest from reference TRBV7-9 and TRBJ2-5 gives the full variable domain: DTGVSQNPRHKITKRGQNVTFRCDPISEHNRLYWYRQTLGQGPEFLTYFQNEAQLEKSRLLSDRFSAERPKGSFSTLEIQRTEQGDSAMYLCAAMGEGQETQYFGPGTRLLVL.

The CDR3 sequence: CASSLFGTSGNYEQFF. The CDR3, as DNA: TGTGCCAGCAGTCTCTTCGGGACTAGCGGGAACTATGAGCAGTTCTTC. The chain recombines TRBV28 with TRBJ2-1, with TRBD2 matching 13 bases. Germline V CDR1 and CDR2: MDHEN, SYDVKM. V lost 5 bases to trimming and J lost 8 bases; unmatched junction nucleotides: 9. The CDR3 has 16 amino acids.

The chain employs TRBV29-1 and TRBJ1-2, with 7 bases matching TRBD1. Germline CDR1 is SQVTM and CDR2 is ANQGSEA. The junction had 11 bases not matched to a gene; V was cut back by 7 bases and J by 6 bases. CDR3 length: 13 amino acids. Here the CDR3 reads CSAIRTGGDGYTF. The CDR3 region has the DNA TGCAGCGCAATACGGACAGGTGGGGATGGCTACACCTTC.

In DNA form, the CDR3 reads TGCGCCAGCAGCCAAGTATGGGGGACAGGGTCTGAAGATACGCAGTATTTT. Amino acids: CASSQVWGTGSEDTQYF. V and J are TRBV4-3 and TRBJ2-3, with 9 bases that match TRBD1. V lost 1 base and J lost 5; bases outside the gene matches: 10. CDR1 and CDR2 from the germline V gene are LGHNA and YSLEER. The CDR3 is 17 residues long.

J is TRBJ2-1 and V is TRBV27, with D unclear. V shed 3 bases and J shed 3 bases, with 9 bases lying between them. CDR1 MNHEY and CDR2 SMNVEV come from the germline V gene (reference sequence). The CDR3 spans 14 residues. CDR3 residues: CASSFDIRYNEQFF. CDR3 coding DNA: TGTGCCAGCAGTTTTGACATTCGCTACAATGAGCAGTTCTTC.

The rearrangement uses TRBV27 and TRBJ2-7, with 10 nucleotides matching TRBD1. Germline V CDR1 and CDR2: MNHEY, SMNVEV (reference sequence). V shed 4 bases, J shed 2 bases, and the junction held 8 bases outside the gene matches. The CDR3 length is 16 residues. The CDR3 sequence: CASSYAGQGVPYEQYF. For the CDR3, the DNA is TGTGCCAGCAGTTACGCCGGACAGGGGGTACCCTACGAGCAGTACTTC.

This chain links TRBV28 with TRBJ1-2, with 10 nucleotides matching TRBD1. V trimming: 7 bases; J trimming: 4 bases; junction bases outside the gene matches: 6. The germline V gene has CDR1 MDHEN and CDR2 SYDVKM. This CDR3 is built from 14 residues. CDR3 in amino acids: CASNPWTGGYGYTF. The CDR3 bases are TGTGCCAGCAATCCCTGGACAGGGGGCTATGGCTACACCTTC.

This clone has just a few counts. V is TRBV7-9 and J is TRBJ2-7; the D is unclear. Trimming removed 0 bases from V and 2 bases from J, with 5 bases in between. The length of the CDR3 is 13 residues. Germline loops: CDR1 SEHNR, CDR2 FQNEAQ (reference sequence). The CDR3 here is CASSLAGAYEQYF. CDR3 in DNA: TGTGCCAGCAGCTTAGCAGGCGCCTACGAGCAGTACTTC. Using reference TRBV7-9 and TRBJ2-7 for the parts outside the CDR3, the full variable domain is DTGVSQNPRHKITKRGQNVTFRCDPISEHNRLYWYRQTLGQGPEFLTYFQNEAQLEKSRLLSDRFSAERPKGSFSTLEIQRTEQGDSAMYLCASSLAGAYEQYFGPGTRLTVT.

There are a few counts of this clone. The V call is TRBV5-4, the J call TRBJ1-6; possibly TRBD1 for D (5 bases). This CDR3 has 16 residues. Germline CDR1 reads SGHNT; CDR2 reads YYREEE (reference sequence). Trimming took off 0 bases at V and 7 bases at J, with 14 bases between the two ends. For the CDR3, the DNA is TGTGCCAGCAGCTTGGATGGGGGGACGGTCAATTCACCCCTCCACTTT. This sequence encodes CASSLDGGTVNSPLHF.

J is TRBJ1-2 and V is TRBV11-3; maybe TRBD1 (5 bases). Trimming cost V 2 bases and J 3 bases, with 7 bases left between them. Germline CDR1 is SGHNT and CDR2 is YENEEA. This CDR3 contains 13 residues. This chain's CDR3 is CASSLKGYYGYTF. The CDR3 DNA follows: TGTGCCAGCAGCTTAAAGGGGTACTATGGCTACACCTTC.